Here is one TCR beta chain with its context. Its specificity is unknown. These data are taken from a study of T cells expressing NK-cell markers. Regarding the study as a whole: Top CD8+ clonotypes included the dominant CD3+CD56+NKG2C+ clonotypes in roughly 6 donors. The same clonotypes also predominated in the CD3+CD56-NKG2C+ fraction of a few donors. Certain NKG2C+ T cell clones were expanded, and their HCMV specificity remained unclear.

Germline V gene lookup returns CDR1 MNHEY and CDR2 SMNVEV (reference sequence). There are 13 residues in the CDR3. TCRdb derives one entry per CDR3 protein from the 5' RACE reads, leaving out DNA. In all, the sample yields about 30,000 distinct CDR3 sequences. Sequencing was performed on blood T cells: a sorted CD56 or NKG2C T cell subset, CD4+ or CD8+ T cells, or bulk PBMC T cells (not recorded which). The chain links TRBV27 to TRBJ1-1; there is no DNA to check the TCRdb D call of TRBD1. This sequence originates from a woman between 18 and 75 years old in good health. The CDR3 here is CASSWGQGAEAFF.